This TCR beta chain was obtained from a study of control samples from healthy donors and cancer patients. TCRdb's table, derived via immunoSEQ multiplex PCR, lists solely in-frame clones and lacks some. The repertoire holds 75,000 to 100,000 clones, with almost 85% as singletons. The CDR3 has 16 residues. The germline CDR1 and CDR2 sequences are MNHEY and SVGAGI. V was clipped by 2 bases and J by 3 bases, with 14 bases between them. The clonotype was recovered from a man aged 55 to 70 in good health. The sample comprised blood. The genes are TRBV6-5 and TRBJ2-4; D is perhaps TRBD1 or TRBD2 (6 bases each). The CDR3 DNA sequence: TGTGCCAGCAGTTACCTCCTGGGGGGCGGCAAAAACATTCAGTACTTC. Protein sequence: CASSYLLGGGKNIQYF.